These T cell receptor beta chains were read from a single sample in a study of radiotherapy plus CTLA-4 blockade in lung cancer. Profiling relied on immunoSEQ multiplex PCR, and the TCRdb table lists in-frame clones only, not all of them. The repertoire holds about 60,000 clones, with roughly four fifths as singletons. The material was peripheral blood, obtained from a patient treated with radiotherapy plus ipilimumab. The receptors derive from a human donor with non-small cell lung cancer who had a partial response to radiotherapy plus ipilimumab. The CDR3 runs from the conserved cysteine through the conserved F or W. Each record gives: D gene, clone size, J gene, CDR3 length, V gene, CDR3 DNA, CDR3 protein. The D gene is left open where the match is weak. A row's size may be missing; if present it is once, few, many or a size class.

D gene: NA
clone size: NA
J gene: TRBJ2-7
CDR3 length: 14
V gene: TRBV5-1
CDR3 DNA: TGCGCCAGCAGCCCGTGGGGGGAGTCCCACGAGCAGTACTTC
CDR3 protein: CASSPWGESHEQYF

D gene: TRBD2
clone size: NA
J gene: TRBJ2-7
CDR3 length: 13
V gene: TRBV29-1
CDR3 DNA: TGCAGCGTTGGGCAGCGGGGCACCTACGAGCAGTACTTC
CDR3 protein: CSVGQRGTYEQYF

D gene: NA
clone size: NA
J gene: TRBJ2-3
CDR3 length: 16
V gene: TRBV13
CDR3 DNA: TGTGCCAGCAGCCCCTTACGGGAGAGTAATACAGATACGCAGTATTTT
CDR3 protein: CASSPLRESNTDTQYF

D gene: TRBD1
clone size: NA
J gene: TRBJ2-7
CDR3 length: 15
V gene: TRBV11-3
CDR3 DNA: TGTGCCAGCAGCCCCCGTCGGGGACAGCCATACGAGCAGTACTTC
CDR3 protein: CASSPRRGQPYEQYF

D gene: TRBD2
clone size: NA
J gene: TRBJ2-5
CDR3 length: 17
V gene: TRBV2
CDR3 DNA: TGTGCCAGCAGTGAAGCGCGAACGGGAGGTGAGAGAGAGACCCAGTACTTC
CDR3 protein: CASSEARTGGERETQYF

D gene: NA
clone size: once
J gene: TRBJ2-1
CDR3 length: 15
V gene: TRBV13
CDR3 DNA: TGTGCCAGCAGCTCGACAGGCGACGGATACAATGAGCAGTTCTTC
CDR3 protein: CASSSTGDGYNEQFF

D gene: NA
clone size: NA
J gene: TRBJ2-5
CDR3 length: 14
V gene: TRBV18
CDR3 DNA: TGTGCCAGCTCACTGGCCCTAGGGGAAGAGACCCAGTACTTC
CDR3 protein: CASSLALGEETQYF

D gene: NA
clone size: NA
J gene: TRBJ2-1
CDR3 length: 15
V gene: TRBV28
CDR3 DNA: TGTGCCAGCAGTTTGCCCGGGTCCACAAACAATGAGCAGTTCTTC
CDR3 protein: CASSLPGSTNNEQFF

D gene: NA
clone size: once
J gene: TRBJ2-5
CDR3 length: 13
V gene: TRBV6-5
CDR3 DNA: TGTGCCAGCGGGTGGCGGAGACAAGAGACCCAGTACTTC
CDR3 protein: CASGWRRQETQYF

D gene: NA
clone size: NA
J gene: TRBJ1-1
CDR3 length: 11
V gene: TRBV2
CDR3 DNA: TGTGCCAGCAGTGAATGGGCAGAAGCTTTCTTT
CDR3 protein: CASSEWAEAFF

D gene: NA
clone size: NA
J gene: TRBJ2-4
CDR3 length: 16
V gene: TRBV5-6
CDR3 DNA: TGTGCCAGCAGCTTGGGAGAACTATTAGCCAAAAACATTCAGTACTTC
CDR3 protein: CASSLGELLAKNIQYF

D gene: TRBD1
clone size: few
J gene: TRBJ1-4
CDR3 length: 12
V gene: TRBV5-6
CDR3 DNA: TGTGCCAGCAGCGTGGGAGACAGGGCTGAGATTTTT
CDR3 protein: CASSVGDRAEIF

D gene: NA
clone size: NA
J gene: TRBJ1-5
CDR3 length: 16
V gene: TRBV7-8
CDR3 DNA: TGTGCCAGCAGCTTAGATGTTGCGGCCAGGGGACAGCCCCAGCATTTT
CDR3 protein: CASSLDVAARGQPQHF